One T cell receptor (beta chain) is described in this entry. Its antigen is not known. The sample comes from a study of T cell responses to AZD1222 COVID-19 vaccine. Study conclusions and caveats: The breadth and depth of Spike-specific TCRs increased once two AZD1222 doses had been given. Only 5 or 6 AZD1222 recipients were seropositive at baseline. Most donors were white British, females outnumbered males, and clonal diversity was possibly underestimated.

Trimming shortened V by 3 bases and J by 10 bases, and 13 bases separated the two germline ends. Germline V gene data show CDR1 as LNHDA and CDR2 as SQIVND (reference sequence). The CDR3 is made up of 14 amino acids. Some clones are missing from TCRdb's copy, which holds only in-frame ones; the method was immunoSEQ multiplex PCR. The data contain some 110,000 clones, about 86% of them singletons. The source of this sequence is an adult who received the AZD1222 COVID-19 vaccine. V gene TRBV19 combines with J gene TRBJ1-6, with D perhaps TRBD1 (5 bases). The material sequenced was peripheral blood, taken 28 days after the second AZD1222 dose. The CDR3 here is CASSMSQGGSPLHF. In nucleotides, the CDR3 is TGTGCCAGTAGTATGTCCCAGGGAGGGTCACCCCTCCACTTT.